This T cell receptor (beta chain) was found in a study of blood T cell repertoires in COVID-19. About the research overall: The cDNA or gDNA used as material had been derived from T cells, B-cell-depleted T cells, or PBMCs.

The length of the CDR3 is 15 residues. CDR1 and CDR2 from the germline V gene are SGHRS and YFSETQ. The V gene end was trimmed by 4 bases and the J gene end by 2 bases; junction bases not matched to a gene: 5. Participants spanned ages about 18 to 100 years and resided in over 20 US areas. Each participant's cohort was designated according to participant-reported clinical history. Sequencing was performed with immunoSEQ multiplex PCR; in TCRdb, only in-frame clones are kept and a portion is missing. The repertoire has approximately 150,000 clones, roughly 81% of them found once; the top ten carry more than 3%. This clone came up once.

This chain uses TRBV5-1 with TRBJ2-7; 11 positions agree with TRBD1. Sequenced: PBMCs or T cells enriched from blood (not recorded which). This sequence originates from a woman between 45 and 65 years old with acute COVID-19. CDR3 protein: CASSNSGQGAYEQYF. CDR3 in DNA: TGCGCCAGCAGCAACTCGGGACAGGGGGCCTACGAGCAGTACTTC. The whole variable domain, filled in from reference TRBV5-1 and TRBJ2-7, reads KAGVTQTPRYLIKTRGQQVTLSCSPISGHRSVSWYQQTPGQGLQFLFEYFSETQRNKGNFPGRFSGRQFSNSRSEMNVSTLELGDSALYLCASSNSGQGAYEQYFGPGTRLTVT.